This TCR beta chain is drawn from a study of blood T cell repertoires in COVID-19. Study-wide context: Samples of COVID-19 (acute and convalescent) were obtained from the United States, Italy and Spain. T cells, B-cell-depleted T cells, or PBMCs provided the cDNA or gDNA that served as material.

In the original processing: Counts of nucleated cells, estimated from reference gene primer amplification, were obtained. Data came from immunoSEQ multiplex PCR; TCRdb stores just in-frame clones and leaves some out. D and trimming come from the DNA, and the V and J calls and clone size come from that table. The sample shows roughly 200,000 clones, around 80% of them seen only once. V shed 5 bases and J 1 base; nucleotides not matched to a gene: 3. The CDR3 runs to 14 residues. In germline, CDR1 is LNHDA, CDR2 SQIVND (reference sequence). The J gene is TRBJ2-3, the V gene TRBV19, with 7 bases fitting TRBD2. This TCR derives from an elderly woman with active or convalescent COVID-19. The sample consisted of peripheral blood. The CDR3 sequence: CASSVGLRTDTQYF. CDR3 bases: TGTGCCAGTAGTGTGGGACTACGCACAGATACGCAGTATTTT.